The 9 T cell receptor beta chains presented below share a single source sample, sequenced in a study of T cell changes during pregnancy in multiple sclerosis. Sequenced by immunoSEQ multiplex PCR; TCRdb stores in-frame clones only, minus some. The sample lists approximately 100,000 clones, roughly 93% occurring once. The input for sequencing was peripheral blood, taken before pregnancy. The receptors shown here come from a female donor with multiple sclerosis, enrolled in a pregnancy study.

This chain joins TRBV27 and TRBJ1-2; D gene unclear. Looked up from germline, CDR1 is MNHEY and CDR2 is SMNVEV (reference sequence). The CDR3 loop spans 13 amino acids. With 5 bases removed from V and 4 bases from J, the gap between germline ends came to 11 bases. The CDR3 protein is CASSPLGSYGYTF. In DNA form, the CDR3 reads TGTGCCAGCAGTCCCTTGGGGAGCTATGGCTACACCTTC.

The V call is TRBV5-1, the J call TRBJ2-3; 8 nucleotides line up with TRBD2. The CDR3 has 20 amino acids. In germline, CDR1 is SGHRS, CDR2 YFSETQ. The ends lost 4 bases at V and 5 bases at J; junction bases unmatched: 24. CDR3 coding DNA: TGCGCCAGCAGCCCCCGGACTAGCAGGAGGATGATTCAAGGCGGAGATACGCAGTATTTT. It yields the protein CASSPRTSRRMIQGGDTQYF.

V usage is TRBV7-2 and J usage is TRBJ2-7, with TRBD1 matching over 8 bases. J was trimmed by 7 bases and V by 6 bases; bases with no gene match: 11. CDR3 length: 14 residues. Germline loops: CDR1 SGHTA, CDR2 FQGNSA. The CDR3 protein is CASSQSGGRVEQYF. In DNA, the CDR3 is TGTGCCAGCAGTCAATCAGGGGGCCGGGTAGAGCAGTACTTC.

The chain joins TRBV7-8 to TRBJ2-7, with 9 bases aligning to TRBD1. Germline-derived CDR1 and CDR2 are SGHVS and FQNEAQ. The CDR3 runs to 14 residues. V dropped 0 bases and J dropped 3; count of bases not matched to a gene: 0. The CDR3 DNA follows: TGTGCCAGCAGCTTAGCGGGACAGGGCTACGAGCAGTACTTC. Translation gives CASSLAGQGYEQYF.

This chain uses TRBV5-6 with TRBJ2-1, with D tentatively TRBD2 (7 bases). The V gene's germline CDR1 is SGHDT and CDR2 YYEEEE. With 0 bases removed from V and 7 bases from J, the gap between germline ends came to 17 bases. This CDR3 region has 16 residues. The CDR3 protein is CASSLGWEGVVNEQFF. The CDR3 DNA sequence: TGTGCCAGCAGCTTGGGATGGGAGGGGGTGGTAAATGAGCAGTTCTTC.

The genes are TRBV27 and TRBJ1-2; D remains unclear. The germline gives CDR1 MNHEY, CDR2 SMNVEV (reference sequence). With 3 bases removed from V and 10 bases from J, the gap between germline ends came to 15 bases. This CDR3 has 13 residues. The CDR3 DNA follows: TGTGCCAGCAGTTTCGATGCGGTCGCGGACTACACCTTC. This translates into CASSFDAVADYTF.

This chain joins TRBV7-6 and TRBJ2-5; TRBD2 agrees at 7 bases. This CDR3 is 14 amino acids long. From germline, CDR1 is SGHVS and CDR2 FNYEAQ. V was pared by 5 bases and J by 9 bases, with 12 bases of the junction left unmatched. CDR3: CASSRDSRAGPQYF. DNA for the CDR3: TGTGCCAGCAGCCGGGACTCCCGAGCGGGGCCCCAGTACTTC.

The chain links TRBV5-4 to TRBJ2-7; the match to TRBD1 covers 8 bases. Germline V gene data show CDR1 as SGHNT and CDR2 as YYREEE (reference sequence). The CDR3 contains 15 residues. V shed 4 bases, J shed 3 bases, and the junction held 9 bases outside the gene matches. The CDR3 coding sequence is TGTGCCAGCAGCCATGCTCGGACAGGGATCTACGAGCAGTACTTC. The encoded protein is CASSHARTGIYEQYF. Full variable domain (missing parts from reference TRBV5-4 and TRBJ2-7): ETGVTQSPTHLIKTRGQQVTLRCSSQSGHNTVSWYQQALGQGPQFIFQYYREEENGRGNFPPRFSGLQFPNYSSELNVNALELDDSALYLCASSHARTGIYEQYFGPGTRLTVT.

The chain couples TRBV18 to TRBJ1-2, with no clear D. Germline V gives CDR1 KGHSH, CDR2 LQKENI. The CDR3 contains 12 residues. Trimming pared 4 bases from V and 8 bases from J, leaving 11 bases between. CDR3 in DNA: TGTGCCAGCTCACTCTCCGACTGGGGCTACACCTTC. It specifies CASSLSDWGYTF.